Shown below are 10 T cell receptor beta chains from a single sample sequenced in a study of blood T cell repertoires in COVID-19. Some clones are missing from TCRdb's copy, which holds only in-frame ones; the method was immunoSEQ multiplex PCR. The sample lists some 150,000 clones, over 75% occurring once. Sequencing used peripheral blood. These receptor sequences come from a man aged 50 to 60 with acute or convalescent COVID-19.

The rearrangement links TRBV7-9 to TRBJ2-2, with 14 nucleotides matching TRBD2. Germline assignment: CDR1 SEHNR and CDR2 FQNEAQ (reference sequence). This CDR3 region has 18 residues. V was pared by 6 bases and J by 5 bases, with 11 bases of the junction left unmatched. CDR3 in DNA: TGTGCCAGCAGTCGGGGACTAGCGGGAGTCGGTGAGACCGGGGAGCTGTTTTTT. It codes for CASSRGLAGVGETGELFF. The variable domain in full, completed from reference TRBV7-9 and TRBJ2-2, reads DTGVSQNPRHKITKRGQNVTFRCDPISEHNRLYWYRQTLGQGPEFLTYFQNEAQLEKSRLLSDRFSAERPKGSFSTLEIQRTEQGDSAMYLCASSRGLAGVGETGELFFGEGSRLTVL.

The chain recombines TRBV5-1 with TRBJ2-1; 10 nucleotides match TRBD2. Trimming at V came to 4 bases and at J to 3 bases, leaving 13 bases not matched to a gene. The CDR3 is made up of 18 amino acids. Germline lookup yields CDR1 SGHRS and CDR2 YFSETQ. CDR3: CASSPGLAAQSNYNEQFF. The CDR3 DNA reads TGCGCCAGCAGCCCTGGACTAGCGGCCCAATCCAACTACAATGAGCAGTTCTTC.

The chain combines TRBV9 with TRBJ2-1; 12 positions match TRBD1. Losses at the gene ends were 3 bases for V and 9 bases for J; bases not matched to a gene: 10. The CDR3 totals 16 residues. CDR1 is SGDLS, CDR2 YYNGEE, per germline. The CDR3 sequence is CASSAPGTGGAGEQFF. In DNA, the CDR3 is TGTGCCAGCAGCGCCCCCGGGACAGGGGGCGCGGGTGAGCAGTTCTTC.

The J gene is TRBJ1-1, the V gene TRBV7-8; D may be TRBD1 (6 bases). The CDR3 is 14 amino acids. Trimming left V 1 base short and J 1 base short, with 7 bases between. Germline V gene data show CDR1 as SGHVS and CDR2 as FQNEAQ. CDR3 region: CASSLVTGNTEAFF. CDR3 nucleotide sequence: TGTGCCAGCAGCTTAGTGACAGGGAACACTGAAGCTTTCTTT.

The genes are TRBV28 and TRBJ1-1; possibly TRBD1 for D (5 bases). There are 12 residues in the CDR3. Trimming removed 5 bases at V and 6 bases at J, with 10 bases between. Germline V gives CDR1 MDHEN, CDR2 SYDVKM. The CDR3 sequence is CASSKGWAEAFF. CDR3 bases: TGTGCCAGCAGTAAGGGGTGGGCTGAAGCTTTCTTT. The variable domain in full, completed from reference TRBV28 and TRBJ1-1, reads DVKVTQSSRYLVKRTGEKVFLECVQDMDHENMFWYRQDPGLGLRLIYFSYDVKMKEKGDIPEGYSVSREKKERFSLILESASTNQTSMYLCASSKGWAEAFFGQGTRLTVV.

The chain employs TRBV9 and TRBJ1-5; tentatively, D is TRBD1 (6 bases). The germline V gene encodes CDR1 SGDLS and CDR2 YYNGEE. The CDR3 extends over 16 amino acids. V lost 4 bases to trimming and J lost 3 bases, with 17 bases between them. The DNA for the CDR3 is TGTGCCAGCAGCCCTCGGACAGAGCCATCCAATCAGCCCCAGCATTTT. Residues: CASSPRTEPSNQPQHF.

This clone was counted a single time. The J gene is TRBJ1-3, the V gene TRBV5-6, with D perhaps TRBD1 (5 bases). This CDR3 contains 16 residues. Per germline, CDR1 SGHDT and CDR2 YYEEEE. The ends were cut back, 0 bases at V and 1 base at J, with 11 bases in the middle. This chain's CDR3 is CASSLGWGLSGNTIYF. As DNA, the CDR3 is TGTGCCAGCAGCTTGGGATGGGGCCTATCTGGAAACACCATATATTTT.

V gene TRBV12-5 combines with J gene TRBJ2-7; TRBD2 matches 9 bases. The junction had 8 bases not matched to a gene; V was cut back by 3 bases and J by 5 bases. Germline V gene data show CDR1 as LGHNT and CDR2 as FRNRAP. CDR3 length equals 15 residues. The CDR3 is CASGFPAGGGHEQYF. CDR3 in DNA: TGTGCTAGTGGTTTTCCCGCGGGGGGGGGCCACGAGCAGTACTTC.

The rearrangement joins TRBV20-1 to TRBJ2-3; TRBD2 aligns across 8 bases. This CDR3 has 17 amino acids. Per germline, CDR1 DFQATT and CDR2 SNEGSKA (reference sequence). V lost 3 bases and J lost 2; bases outside the gene matches: 13. As DNA, the CDR3 is TGCAGTGCTAGTTCTGTGAAGCGGGAGAGTTTCACAGATACGCAGTATTTT. The encoded protein is CSASSVKRESFTDTQYF.

This sequence joins TRBV20-1 and TRBJ1-2; D uncertain. The ends were cut back, 0 bases at V and 8 bases at J, with 7 bases in the middle. The CDR3 runs to 11 residues. CDR1 is DFQATT and CDR2 is SNEGSKA in the germline V gene (reference sequence). The CDR3 coding sequence is TGCAGTGCTAGAGATTATCCCGGCTACACCTTC. Protein: CSARDYPGYTF.